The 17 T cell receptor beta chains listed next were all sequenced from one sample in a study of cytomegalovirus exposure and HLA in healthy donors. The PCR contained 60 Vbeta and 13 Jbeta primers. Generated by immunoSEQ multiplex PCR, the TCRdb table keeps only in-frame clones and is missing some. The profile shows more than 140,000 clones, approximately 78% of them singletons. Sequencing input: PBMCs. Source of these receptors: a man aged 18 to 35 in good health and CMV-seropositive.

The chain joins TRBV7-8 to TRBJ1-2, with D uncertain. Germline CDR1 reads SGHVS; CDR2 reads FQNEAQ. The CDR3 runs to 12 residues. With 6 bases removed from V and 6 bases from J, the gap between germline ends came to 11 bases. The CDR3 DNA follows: TGTGCCAGCAGTTTGGGCGGGGATGGCTACACCTTC. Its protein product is CASSLGGDGYTF.

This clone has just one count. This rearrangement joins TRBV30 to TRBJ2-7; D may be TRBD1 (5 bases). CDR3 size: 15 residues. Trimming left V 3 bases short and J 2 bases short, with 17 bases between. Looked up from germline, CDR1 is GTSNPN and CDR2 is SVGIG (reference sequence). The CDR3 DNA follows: TGTGCCTGGAGCCCAGTCACATCAGGGACCTACGAGCAGTACTTC. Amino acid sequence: CAWSPVTSGTYEQYF.

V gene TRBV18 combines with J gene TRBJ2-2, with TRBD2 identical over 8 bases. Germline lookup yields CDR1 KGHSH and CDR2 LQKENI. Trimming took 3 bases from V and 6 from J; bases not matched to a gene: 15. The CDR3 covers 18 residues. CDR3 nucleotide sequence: TGTGCCAGCTCACCCCGCCGGGGGGGAGACAATCATGCCGGGGAGCTGTTTTTT. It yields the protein CASSPRRGGDNHAGELFF.

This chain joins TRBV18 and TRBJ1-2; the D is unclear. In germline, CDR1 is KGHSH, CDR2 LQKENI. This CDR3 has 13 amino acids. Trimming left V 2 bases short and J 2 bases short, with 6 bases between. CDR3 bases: TGTGCCAGCTCACCAGACAAGAACTATGGCTACACCTTC. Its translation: CASSPDKNYGYTF.

The CDR3 nucleotides are TGCGCCAGCAGCCAAGATAGTAGAAGGACAGGGGGTAGCGAGCAGTACTTC. This codes for CASSQDSRRTGGSEQYF. The gene calls are TRBV4-1 and TRBJ2-7; TRBD1 matches 10 bases. The CDR3 length is 17 residues. V dropped 0 bases and J dropped 6; count of bases not matched to a gene: 11. Per the germline V gene, CDR1 is MGHRA and CDR2 is YSYEKL.

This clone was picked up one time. The CDR3 loop is CASTNGRGFSYNEQFF. The CDR3 DNA sequence: TGTGCCAGCACAAACGGGAGGGGGTTCTCCTACAATGAGCAGTTCTTC. The chain uses TRBV7-8 and TRBJ2-1; 8 bases line up with TRBD2. Germline CDR1 reads SGHVS; CDR2 reads FQNEAQ. This CDR3 spans 16 amino acids. The V gene end was trimmed by 7 bases and the J gene end by 0 bases; junction bases not matched to a gene: 8. Variable domain in full (rest from reference TRBV7-8 and TRBJ2-1): GAGVSQSPRYKVAKRGQDVALRCDPISGHVSLFWYQQALGQGPEFLTYFQNEAQLDKSGLPSDRFFAERPEGSVSTLKIQRTQQEDSAVYLCASTNGRGFSYNEQFFGPGTRLTVL.

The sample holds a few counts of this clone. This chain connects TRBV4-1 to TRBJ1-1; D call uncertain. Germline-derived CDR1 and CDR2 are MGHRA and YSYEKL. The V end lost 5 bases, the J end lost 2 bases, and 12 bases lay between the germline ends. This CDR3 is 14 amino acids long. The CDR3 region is CASSTTPGNTEAFF. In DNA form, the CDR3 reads TGCGCCAGCAGCACCACCCCAGGAAACACTGAAGCTTTCTTT.

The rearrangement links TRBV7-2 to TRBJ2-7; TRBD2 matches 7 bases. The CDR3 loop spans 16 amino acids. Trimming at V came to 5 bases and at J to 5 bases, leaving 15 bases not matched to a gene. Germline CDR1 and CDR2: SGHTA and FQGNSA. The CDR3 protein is CASSGSLGGDPDEQYF. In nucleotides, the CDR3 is TGTGCCAGCAGCGGATCATTGGGAGGGGACCCCGACGAGCAGTACTTC.

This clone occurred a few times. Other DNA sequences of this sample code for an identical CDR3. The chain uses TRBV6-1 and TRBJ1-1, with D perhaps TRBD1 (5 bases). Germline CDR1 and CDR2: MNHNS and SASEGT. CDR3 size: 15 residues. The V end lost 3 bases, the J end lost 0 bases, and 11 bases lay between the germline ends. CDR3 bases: TGTGCCAGCAGTGATGCAGACAGCCTGAACACTGAAGCTTTCTTT. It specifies CASSDADSLNTEAFF.

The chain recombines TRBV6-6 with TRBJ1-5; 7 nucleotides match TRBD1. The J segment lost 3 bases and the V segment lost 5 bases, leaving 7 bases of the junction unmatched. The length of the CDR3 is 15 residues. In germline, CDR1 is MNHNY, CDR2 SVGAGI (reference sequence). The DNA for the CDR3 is TGTGCCAGCAGTAGGACTCAGGGGGACAATCAGCCCCAGCATTTT. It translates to CASSRTQGDNQPQHF.

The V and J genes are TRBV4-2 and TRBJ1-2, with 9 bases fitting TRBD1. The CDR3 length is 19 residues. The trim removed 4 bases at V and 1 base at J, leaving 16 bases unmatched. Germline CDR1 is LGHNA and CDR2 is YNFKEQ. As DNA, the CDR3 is TGTGCCAGCAGCCCGGAGGGAGGACAGGGGAGGACTAATAACTATGGCTACACCTTC. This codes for CASSPEGGQGRTNNYGYTF.

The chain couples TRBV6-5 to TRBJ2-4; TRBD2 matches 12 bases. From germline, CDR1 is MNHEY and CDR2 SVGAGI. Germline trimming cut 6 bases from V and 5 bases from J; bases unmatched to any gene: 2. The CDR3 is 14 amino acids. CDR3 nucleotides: TGTGCCAGCAGGCGACTAGCGGGAGAAAACATTCAGTACTTC. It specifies CASRRLAGENIQYF.

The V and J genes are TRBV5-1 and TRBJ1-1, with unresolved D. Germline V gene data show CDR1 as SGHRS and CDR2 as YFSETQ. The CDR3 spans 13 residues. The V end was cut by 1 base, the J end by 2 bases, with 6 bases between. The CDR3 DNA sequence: TGCGCCAGCAGCTTGACAGATAACACTGAAGCTTTCTTT. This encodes CASSLTDNTEAFF.

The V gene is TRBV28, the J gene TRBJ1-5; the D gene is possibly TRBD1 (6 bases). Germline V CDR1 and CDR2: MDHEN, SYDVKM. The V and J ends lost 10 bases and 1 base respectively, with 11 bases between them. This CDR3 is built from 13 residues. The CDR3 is CATQRGSNQPQHF. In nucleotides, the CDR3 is TGTGCCACCCAGAGGGGGAGCAATCAGCCCCAGCATTTT.

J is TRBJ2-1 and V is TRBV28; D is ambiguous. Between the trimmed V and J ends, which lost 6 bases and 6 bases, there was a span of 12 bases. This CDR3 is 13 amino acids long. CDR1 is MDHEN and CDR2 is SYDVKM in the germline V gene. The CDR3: CASSPGRSNEQFF. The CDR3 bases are TGTGCCAGCAGCCCCGGTCGTAGCAATGAGCAGTTCTTC.

The DNA for the CDR3 is TGCGCCAGCAGCCAAGACGGGTATAACTATGGCTACACCTTC. It translates to CASSQDGYNYGYTF. J is TRBJ1-2 and V is TRBV4-1; D is undetermined. CDR1 is MGHRA, CDR2 YSYEKL, per germline. This CDR3 contains 14 residues. With 0 bases removed from V and 1 base from J, the gap between germline ends came to 6 bases.

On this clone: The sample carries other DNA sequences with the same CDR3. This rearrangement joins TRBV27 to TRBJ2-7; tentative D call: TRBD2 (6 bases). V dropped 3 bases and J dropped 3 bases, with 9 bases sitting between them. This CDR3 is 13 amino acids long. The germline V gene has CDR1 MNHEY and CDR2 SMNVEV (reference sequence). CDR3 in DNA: TGTGCCAGCAGTTTTAGCGGAAGCTACGAGCAGTACTTC. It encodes CASSFSGSYEQYF.